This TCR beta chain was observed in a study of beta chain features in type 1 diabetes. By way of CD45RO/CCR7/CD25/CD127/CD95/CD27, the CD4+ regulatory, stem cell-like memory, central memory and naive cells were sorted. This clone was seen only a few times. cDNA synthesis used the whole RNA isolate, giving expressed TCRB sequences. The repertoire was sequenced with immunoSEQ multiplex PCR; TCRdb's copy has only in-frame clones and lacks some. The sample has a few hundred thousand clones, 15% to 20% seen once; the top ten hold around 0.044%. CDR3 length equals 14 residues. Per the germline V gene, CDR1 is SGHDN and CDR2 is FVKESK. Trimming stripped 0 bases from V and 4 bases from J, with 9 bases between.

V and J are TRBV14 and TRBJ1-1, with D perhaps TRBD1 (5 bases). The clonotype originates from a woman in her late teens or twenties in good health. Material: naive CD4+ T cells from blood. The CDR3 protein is CASSQDGRATEAFF. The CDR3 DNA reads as TGTGCCAGCAGCCAAGATGGCAGGGCCACTGAAGCTTTCTTT.